This T cell receptor (beta chain) derives from a study of CD8 T cells in ankylosing spondylitis. Whole-study findings and limits: Reactive arthritis synovial fluid and blood previously showed some of these motif variants. Researchers reportedly found disease-linked clones significantly enriched in matched ankylosing spondylitis synovial fluid. Within ankylosing spondylitis blood, a TCR beta motif made up of roughly eight highly homologous variants appeared to be characteristic.

Each TCR beta library was made by quantitative 5'-RACE that incorporated molecular barcodes. MiXCR was run by TCRdb on the 5' RACE reads, yielding one entry per CDR3 protein. The table lists 450,000 or so distinct CDR3 sequences, roughly 26% of them singletons, with 0.89% in the top ten. This clonotype was picked up a small number of times. The antigen remains undetermined. This CDR3 contains 14 residues. Germline V CDR1 and CDR2: ENHRY, SYGVKD. The V segment lost 4 bases and the J segment 3 bases; nucleotides outside the gene matches: 3. This sequence originates from a male donor with ankylosing spondylitis. The chain couples TRBV10-3 to TRBJ2-5; TRBD2 agrees at 9 bases. Input material: blood, either unsorted or a sorted T cell fraction (not recorded which). In DNA, the CDR3 is TGTGCCATCAGTGTTAGCGGGAGAGAAGAGACCCAGTACTTC. Encoded protein: CAISVSGREETQYF.